This TCR beta chain stems from a study of PD-L1 blockade in urothelial cancer. Noted time point: peripheral blood 6 weeks after treatment start. Germline CDR1 SGHAT, CDR2 FQNNGV. The germline V and J ends were trimmed by 2 bases and 2 bases, with 10 bases remaining between them. The CDR3 loop spans 14 amino acids. The protocol was immunoSEQ multiplex PCR, while the TCRdb copy is restricted to in-frame clones and leaves out a portion. The sample shows more than 95,000 clones, around 89% of them seen only once. The receptor was derived from a man aged 60-69 years with urothelial cancer. This chain uses TRBV11-2 with TRBJ2-7; possible D gene TRBD2, 5 bases. Material: PBMCs, obtained around atezolizumab (anti-PD-L1) treatment. The CDR3 here is CASSLSGSTYEQYF. The DNA of the CDR3 is TGTGCCAGCAGCTTAAGCGGATCTACCTACGAGCAGTACTTC.